One sample yielded the 3 T cell receptor beta chains listed below, sequenced in a study of cytomegalovirus exposure and HLA in healthy donors. The primer mix had 60 Vbeta and 13 Jbeta primers. Sequencing was performed with immunoSEQ multiplex PCR; in TCRdb, only in-frame clones are kept and a portion is missing. This sample has 150,000 or so clones, with 65% to 80% found just once. Sequenced input: PBMCs. The receptors come from a man in his late teens or twenties in good health and CMV-seronegative.

On this clone: A read error may account for a junction end that differs from germline. The chain carries TRBV5-1 and TRBJ1-1; D call uncertain. The length of the CDR3 is 14 residues. Germline V gene lookup returns CDR1 SGHRS and CDR2 YFSETQ. CDR3 region: CASSLQDSNTEVFF. The DNA for the CDR3 is TGCGCCAGCAGCTTGCAGGACTCTAACACTGAAGTTTTCTTT.

This chain connects TRBV9 to TRBJ1-2, with a weak D call TRBD1 (5 bases). The length of the CDR3 is 12 residues. The germline gives CDR1 SGDLS, CDR2 YYNGEE. V lost 4 bases, J lost 5 bases, and 9 bases lay in between. The CDR3 DNA reads TGTGCCAGCAGCCCTGACAGATATGGCTACACCTTC. Its translation is CASSPDRYGYTF.

The V and J genes are TRBV19 and TRBJ1-2; D ambiguous. Trimming took 9 bases from V and 2 from J, leaving 7 bases between them. Germline V gene data show CDR1 as LNHDA and CDR2 as SQIVND (reference sequence). The CDR3 has 11 amino acids. The CDR3 loop is CASRLNYGYTF. In DNA form, the CDR3 reads TGTGCCAGCCGACTCAACTATGGCTACACCTTC.